This is a list of T cell receptor beta chains from one sample in a study of vaccination effects on CD4 cells after COVID-19. No antigen is known for these receptors. The table came from immunoSEQ multiplex PCR; TCRdb's copy has only in-frame clones and leaves some out. This sample has tens of thousands of clones, with under 80% found just once. The sequencing here drew on CD4+ T cells from PBMCs cultured without peptide, taken before COVID-19 vaccination. The receptors stem from a human donor who had a prior SARS-CoV-2 infection. Each CDR3 is given with its conserved first and last residue. D genes are given only for firm matches. Clone size is stated in some rows and not others, as once, few, many or a class when expanded.

d_gene	abundance	v_gene	j_gene	CDR3aa	CDR3nt
NA	NA	TRBV7-3	TRBJ2-1	CASSLYRASSYNEQFF	TGTGCCAGCAGCTTATATAGGGCAAGCTCCTACAATGAGCAGTTCTTC
NA	few	TRBV7-3	TRBJ1-2	CASSHGGYTF	TGTGCCAGCAGCCACGGAGGCTACACCTTC
TRBD2	NA	TRBV6-5	TRBJ2-7	CAVAGTYSYEQYF	TGTGCCGTAGCGGGGACCTACTCCTACGAGCAGTACTTC
NA	few	TRBV25-1	TRBJ2-7	CASSEYGGEVWYF	TGTGCCAGCAGTGAATATGGCGGGGAGGTTTGGTACTTC
TRBD2	NA	TRBV7-3	TRBJ2-1	CASSLAGDSYNEQFF	TGTGCCAGCAGCTTAGCGGGGGACTCCTACAATGAGCAGTTCTTC
TRBD2	NA	TRBV6-6	TRBJ2-4	CASSPGRGGRNIQYF	TGTGCCAGCAGTCCCGGGAGGGGGGGCCGAAACATTCAGTACTTC
NA	NA	TRBV9	TRBJ1-3	CASNTDGGRNTIYF	TGTGCCAGCAACACAGACGGGGGGCGAAACACCATATATTTT
NA	NA	TRBV3-1/TRBV3-2	TRBJ2-7	CASSQELAWTASYEQYF	TGTGCCAGCAGCCAAGAATTAGCGTGGACTGCCTCCTACGAGCAGTACTTC
NA	NA	TRBV18	TRBJ2-1	CASSQAALRETEQFF	TGTGCCAGCTCGCAGGCCGCCCTCAGGGAGACTGAGCAGTTCTTC
TRBD1	NA	TRBV5-1	TRBJ2-5	CASSRGTGHSETQYF	TGCGCCAGCAGCCGCGGGACAGGGCACTCAGAGACCCAGTACTTC
NA	NA	TRBV7-8	TRBJ2-6	CASTPSGGAGANVLTF	TGTGCCAGCACCCCTAGTGGGGGAGCTGGGGCCAACGTCCTGACTTTC
TRBD1	NA	TRBV18	TRBJ2-6	CASSPALQGTIKFSSGANVLTF	TGTGCCAGCTCACCAGCTCTACAGGGGACGATCAAATTTAGCTCTGGGGCCAACGTCCTGACTTTC
NA	NA	TRBV12-5	TRBJ2-7	CASGLSAGTYEQYF	TGTGCTAGTGGTTTAAGTGCAGGTACCTACGAGCAGTACTTC